Listed below are T cell receptor beta chains from one sample, sequenced in a study of shared clonotypes between healthy human individuals. Generated by immunoSEQ multiplex PCR, the TCRdb table keeps only in-frame clones and is missing some. The sample lists approximately 320,000 clones; around 67% were seen once. The sample taken for sequencing was memory CD4+ T cells sorted from blood. The receptors originated from a man aged 30-40 years in good health. CDR3s include the opening cysteine and the closing phenylalanine or tryptophan. The D gene is left open where the match is weak. Not all rows give a size; the values are once, few, many and, for expanded clones, a class.

clone_size	v_call	d_call	cdr3_length	j_call	cdr3_aa	cdr3_nt
.	TRBV25-1	TRBD2	17	TRBJ2-3	CASSELDGRLLSDTQYF	TGTGCCAGCAGTGAGCTTGACGGGAGGTTATTATCAGATACGCAGTATTTT
few	TRBV10-3	TRBD1	13	TRBJ2-7	CAISGTGDHEQYF	TGTGCCATCAGCGGGACAGGGGACCACGAGCAGTACTTC
.	TRBV29-1	.	13	TRBJ2-7	CSVDGTSSYEQYF	TGCAGCGTGGACGGGACGAGCTCCTACGAGCAGTACTTC
.	TRBV18	.	17	TRBJ2-3	CASSPIRSFPYADTQYF	TGTGCCAGCTCACCAATAAGGTCTTTTCCTTACGCAGATACGCAGTATTTT
.	TRBV9	.	14	TRBJ1-3	CASSSLSDGNTIYF	TGTGCCAGCAGCTCCCTCTCTGACGGAAACACCATATATTTT
.	TRBV7-9	.	12	TRBJ2-1	CASSWTYNEQFF	TGTGCCAGCAGCTGGACCTACAATGAGCAGTTCTTC
.	TRBV10-3	TRBD2	17	TRBJ2-7	CAAKGGGTSGRADEQYF	TGTGCCGCCAAAGGCGGCGGGACTAGCGGGAGGGCCGACGAGCAGTACTTC
.	TRBV7-2	TRBD2	15	TRBJ2-3	CASSFLAGDPGGADF	TGTGCCAGCAGCTTTCTAGCGGGAGACCCGGGCGGCGCCGATTTT
.	TRBV7-8	.	14	TRBJ1-3	CASSLSLSGNTIYF	TGTGCCAGCAGCTTATCCCTCTCTGGAAACACCATATATTTT
.	TRBV5-6	TRBD2	16	TRBJ2-7	CASSLGLAGGSYEQYF	TGTGCCAGCAGCTTGGGACTAGCGGGGGGCTCATACGAGCAGTACTTC
.	TRBV28	.	14	TRBJ2-7	CASSLYDAAYEQYF	TGTGCCAGCAGTTTATACGACGCTGCCTACGAGCAGTACTTC
.	TRBV7-9	.	17	TRBJ2-1	CASRPRDFMNSYNEQFF	TGTGCCAGCAGACCCCGGGACTTCATGAACTCCTACAATGAGCAGTTCTTC
.	TRBV7-9	.	13	TRBJ1-1	CASSLGRYTEAFF	TGTGCCAGCAGCCTAGGACGGTACACTGAAGCTTTCTTT
.	TRBV6-1	TRBD1	15	TRBJ1-2	CASRATGVEIYGYTF	TGTGCCAGCAGAGCAACAGGGGTCGAAATCTATGGCTACACCTTC
few	TRBV14	.	17	TRBJ2-3	CASSRRRRTTSTDTQYF	TGTGCCAGCAGCCGACGTAGAAGGACGACTAGCACAGATACGCAGTATTTT
few	TRBV13	TRBD2	16	TRBJ2-1	CASSGGAGGTYNEQFF	TGTGCCAGCAGTGGGGGAGCGGGAGGTACCTACAATGAGCAGTTCTTC
.	TRBV29-1	.	12	TRBJ2-5	CSIRDGQETQYF	TGCAGCATCCGGGACGGCCAAGAGACCCAGTACTTC
.	TRBV4-1	.	17	TRBJ2-1	CASSQPIQGNSYNEQFF	TGCGCCAGCAGCCAGCCAATCCAGGGAAACTCCTACAATGAGCAGTTCTTC
.	TRBV10-2	.	15	TRBJ1-5	CASRDHRGEYQPQHF	TGCGCCAGCAGGGACCATCGGGGAGAGTATCAGCCCCAGCATTTT
.	TRBV5-5	.	13	TRBJ2-5	CASSLVFQETQYF	TGTGCCAGCAGCTTGGTCTTCCAAGAGACCCAGTACTTC
.	TRBV9	TRBD2	15	TRBJ2-1	CASSPRGDPYNEQFF	TGTGCCAGCAGCCCTCGGGGGGATCCCTACAATGAGCAGTTCTTC
once	TRBV15	.	15	TRBJ2-7	CATSRDGQGMGEQYF	TGTGCCACCAGCAGAGATGGCCAGGGAATGGGCGAGCAGTACTTC
many	TRBV18	.	15	TRBJ1-1	CASSQFTGSGTEAFF	TGTGCCAGCTCACAATTCACAGGGTCGGGGACTGAAGCTTTCTTT
.	TRBV19	.	13	TRBJ1-1	CASSTAPNTEAFF	TGTGCCAGTAGCACGGCCCCGAACACTGAAGCTTTCTTT
.	TRBV5-1	.	17	TRBJ2-7	CASSTEKTGPSSYEQYF	TGCGCCAGCAGCACCGAAAAAACCGGGCCCAGCTCCTACGAGCAGTACTTC
.	TRBV5-1	.	13	TRBJ2-1	CASSSPGYGEQFF	TGCGCCAGCAGCTCCCCCGGGTATGGTGAGCAGTTCTTC
.	TRBV9	TRBD1	16	TRBJ2-7	CASSPSPDRGTYEQYF	TGTGCCAGCAGCCCTTCCCCCGACAGGGGAACCTACGAGCAGTACTTC
.	TRBV27	.	14	TRBJ1-1	CASRYGRKNTEAFF	TGTGCCAGCCGATACGGACGGAAGAACACTGAAGCTTTCTTT
.	TRBV5-1	TRBD1	17	TRBJ1-3	CASSLDYGTGNGNTIYF	TGCGCCAGCAGCTTGGACTACGGGACAGGGAACGGAAACACCATATATTTT
.	TRBV5-1	TRBD2	14	TRBJ2-3	CASSSGRISDTQYF	TGCGCCAGCAGTAGCGGGAGGATTTCAGATACGCAGTATTTT
.	TRBV7-9	.	14	TRBJ2-7	CASSFGRIGYEQYF	TGTGCCAGCAGCTTCGGCAGGATTGGGTACGAGCAGTACTTC
.	TRBV7-9	TRBD2	15	TRBJ2-3	CASSPLAGITDTQYF	TGTGCCAGCAGCCCGCTAGCGGGTATCACAGATACGCAGTATTTT
.	TRBV7-8	.	15	TRBJ1-3	CASKTGHHSGNTIYF	TGTGCCAGCAAAACAGGTCACCACTCTGGAAACACCATATATTTT
.	TRBV6-6	TRBD1	14	TRBJ1-5	CASKVQGAVGPQHF	TGTGCCAGCAAGGTCCAGGGGGCAGTGGGGCCCCAGCATTTT
.	TRBV5-1	.	14	TRBJ2-2	CASSLDMTTGELFF	TGCGCCAGCAGCTTGGACATGACCACCGGGGAGCTGTTTTTT
.	TRBV1	.	19	TRBJ2-5	CTSSQGLAGEGGQQETQYF	TGCACCAGCAGCCAAGGGCTAGCGGGAGAGGGGGGCCAGCAAGAGACCCAGTACTTC
.	TRBV2	.	13	TRBJ2-5	CASIQVSAETQYF	TGTGCCAGCATCCAGGTATCAGCAGAGACCCAGTACTTC
many	TRBV7-9	.	14	TRBJ1-4	CASSLEGGNEKLFF	TGTGCCAGCAGCTTAGAGGGTGGGAATGAAAAACTGTTTTTT
.	TRBV18	.	14	TRBJ1-1	CASSPRGGNTEAFF	TGTGCCAGCTCACCAAGGGGGGGGAACACTGAAGCTTTCTTT
.	TRBV5-6	.	13	TRBJ2-7	CASSLVGFREQYF	TGTGCCAGCAGCTTGGTAGGGTTTCGTGAGCAGTACTTC
.	TRBV7-8	TRBD2	20	TRBJ2-1	CASSLNPTSGRNVVYNEQFF	TGTGCCAGCAGCTTAAACCCAACTAGCGGGAGAAATGTAGTATACAATGAGCAGTTCTTC
.	TRBV7-6	.	13	TRBJ2-5	CASSFTGSQTQYF	TGTGCCAGCAGCTTTACAGGGTCCCAGACCCAGTACTTC
.	TRBV11-3	.	14	TRBJ2-3	CASSLLTPTDTQYF	TGTGCCAGCAGCTTATTAACCCCTACAGATACGCAGTATTTT
few	TRBV2	.	14	TRBJ2-2	CASSETSNTGELFF	TGTGCCAGCAGTGAGACCAGTAACACCGGGGAGCTGTTTTTT
.	TRBV29-1	.	13	TRBJ2-7	CSIQGSSSYEQYF	TGCAGTATTCAGGGTTCTAGCTCCTACGAGCAGTACTTC
.	TRBV28	.	16	TRBJ2-6	CASSPYERSGANVLTF	TGTGCCAGCAGTCCGTATGAGCGCTCTGGGGCCAACGTCCTGACTTTC
once	TRBV29-1	.	13	TRBJ2-3	CSVTRTSTDTQYF	TGCAGCGTTACCCGGACTAGCACAGATACGCAGTATTTT
.	TRBV2	.	13	TRBJ2-2	CASSAGFSRGLFF	TGTGCCAGCAGTGCCGGGTTTTCGAGGGGGCTGTTTTTT
once	TRBV27	.	13	TRBJ1-1	CASSLFGTTEAFF	TGTGCCAGCAGTTTATTCGGGACCACTGAAGCTTTCTTT
.	TRBV28	TRBD1	14	TRBJ1-5	CASSLPGGNQPQHF	TGTGCCAGCAGTTTACCAGGGGGGAATCAGCCCCAGCATTTT
once	TRBV7-9	.	14	TRBJ2-2	CASTPGSVTGELFF	TGTGCCAGCACCCCGGGGTCCGTCACCGGGGAGCTGTTTTTT
many	TRBV9	TRBD2	15	TRBJ2-5	CASSVRAGGKETQYF	TGTGCCAGCAGCGTAAGAGCGGGAGGAAAGGAGACCCAGTACTTC
few	TRBV6-5	TRBD1	16	TRBJ2-2	CASSYSGQRNTGELFF	TGTGCCAGCAGTTACTCGGGACAGAGGAACACCGGGGAGCTGTTTTTT
.	TRBV7-2	.	13	TRBJ1-2	CASSLGPSYGYTF	TGTGCCAGCAGCCTGGGCCCATCTTATGGCTACACCTTC
.	TRBV5-1	.	16	TRBJ2-1	CASSLAVDKSYNEQFF	TGCGCCAGCAGCTTGGCCGTGGATAAATCCTACAATGAGCAGTTCTTC
.	TRBV7-2	TRBD2	14	TRBJ2-3	CASSLGTSADTQYF	TGTGCCAGCAGCTTAGGGACTAGCGCAGATACGCAGTATTTT
once	TRBV7-6	TRBD1	15	TRBJ2-7	CASSLAGTGGYEQYF	TGTGCCAGCAGCTTAGCCGGGACAGGGGGCTACGAGCAGTACTTC
.	TRBV7-2	.	14	TRBJ2-5	CASSLGGGQETQYF	TGTGCCAGCAGCTTAGGCGGCGGACAAGAGACCCAGTACTTC
.	TRBV10-3	TRBD2	19	TRBJ2-3	CAISVTSGSWGTSTDTQYF	TGTGCCATCAGTGTGACTAGCGGGAGCTGGGGGACTAGCACAGATACGCAGTATTTT